This is a list of T cell receptor beta chains from one sample in a study of blood T cell repertoires in COVID-19. Profiled with immunoSEQ multiplex PCR; TCRdb holds only in-frame clones, not every one. The table shows around 23,000 clones, with around 89% occurring only once. Sequencing was done on a sample of peripheral blood. The origin of the receptors is a man aged 70-80 years with active COVID-19. The CDR3 runs from the conserved cysteine through the conserved F or W. A D gene is named only where the DNA matches it firmly. Size is stated for part of the rows, as once, few or many counts, or as a class when the clone is expanded.

j_gene: TRBJ2-1; abundance: .; v_gene: TRBV4-2; d_gene: TRBD1; CDR3nt: TGTGCCAGCAGCCAAGAGTCGGGACAGGGGTACAATGAGCAGTTCTTC; CDR3aa: CASSQESGQGYNEQFF
j_gene: TRBJ1-2; abundance: once; v_gene: TRBV19; d_gene: .; CDR3nt: TGTGCCGCCCAATCGACAGGTTATGGCTACACCTTC; CDR3aa: CAAQSTGYGYTF
j_gene: TRBJ1-2; abundance: .; v_gene: TRBV18; d_gene: TRBD1; CDR3nt: TGTGCCAGCTCACCAGACAGGGGGCGGAGTGGCTACACCTTC; CDR3aa: CASSPDRGRSGYTF
j_gene: TRBJ2-1; abundance: .; v_gene: TRBV7-2; d_gene: .; CDR3nt: TGTGCCAGCAGCTTAAACAGGGCGAGCAATGAGCAGTTCTTC; CDR3aa: CASSLNRASNEQFF
j_gene: TRBJ2-7; abundance: once; v_gene: TRBV11-2; d_gene: TRBD2; CDR3nt: TGTGCCAGCAACGGGAGGACCGGGTACGAGCAGTACTTC; CDR3aa: CASNGRTGYEQYF
j_gene: TRBJ2-1; abundance: .; v_gene: TRBV11-2; d_gene: TRBD1; CDR3nt: TGTGCCAGCAGCTTAGGGCGTCCGGGACAGGGCGGGCAGTTCTTC; CDR3aa: CASSLGRPGQGGQFF
j_gene: TRBJ2-2; abundance: .; v_gene: TRBV6-5; d_gene: .; CDR3nt: TGTGCCAGCAGTACAGGGTTTGTCGGGGAGCTGTTTTTT; CDR3aa: CASSTGFVGELFF
j_gene: TRBJ1-3; abundance: .; v_gene: TRBV9; d_gene: .; CDR3nt: TGTGCCAGCAGCGTGGCAACAGGGTATGGAAACACCATATATTTT; CDR3aa: CASSVATGYGNTIYF
j_gene: TRBJ2-3; abundance: .; v_gene: TRBV30; d_gene: TRBD1; CDR3nt: TGTGCCTGGAACTCCCTACAGGGGACGGGGCAGTATTTT; CDR3aa: CAWNSLQGTGQYF
j_gene: TRBJ2-3; abundance: .; v_gene: TRBV25-1; d_gene: TRBD2; CDR3nt: TGTGCCAGCAGTCCCGCGGGGGGGCTAGATACGCAGTATTTT; CDR3aa: CASSPAGGLDTQYF
j_gene: TRBJ2-6; abundance: .; v_gene: TRBV4-1; d_gene: .; CDR3nt: TGCGCCAGCAGGCCGTCCAGGGCCAACTCTGATGGGGCCAACGTCCTGACTTTC; CDR3aa: CASRPSRANSDGANVLTF
j_gene: TRBJ2-7; abundance: .; v_gene: TRBV11-3; d_gene: .; CDR3nt: TGTGCCAGCAGCTTAGAGAGCGGGCCAACCTACGAGCAGTACTTC; CDR3aa: CASSLESGPTYEQYF